The T cell receptor beta chain under discussion was sequenced for a study of shared clonotypes between healthy human individuals. J was trimmed by 4 bases and V by 3 bases; bases with no gene match: 7. Germline V gene lookup returns CDR1 LNHDA and CDR2 SQIVND (reference sequence). This CDR3 has 16 residues. Measured with immunoSEQ multiplex PCR; TCRdb has only the in-frame clones, and not every one. The repertoire consists of about 2.4 million clones, with more than 85% occurring once and the leading ten covering about 0.38%. Input material: naive CD4+ T cells from PBMCs. Stated subset: CD45RA+ positively selected. This clonotype was sampled from a man aged 18-30 years in good health. Some clones in this sample may be carry-over from other donors' samples. This chain uses TRBV19 with TRBJ2-3; 10 nucleotides align to TRBD1. In DNA, the CDR3 is TGTGCCAGTAGTATCAGACCGGGACAGGGGCCAGATACGCAGTATTTT. The encoded protein is CASSIRPGQGPDTQYF. The full variable domain, rest sourced from reference TRBV19 and TRBJ2-3, is DGGITQSPKYLFRKEGQNVTLSCEQNLNHDAMYWYRQDPGQGLRLIYYSQIVNDFQKGDIAEGYSVSREKKESFPLTVTSAQKNPTAFYLCASSIRPGQGPDTQYFGPGTRLTVL.